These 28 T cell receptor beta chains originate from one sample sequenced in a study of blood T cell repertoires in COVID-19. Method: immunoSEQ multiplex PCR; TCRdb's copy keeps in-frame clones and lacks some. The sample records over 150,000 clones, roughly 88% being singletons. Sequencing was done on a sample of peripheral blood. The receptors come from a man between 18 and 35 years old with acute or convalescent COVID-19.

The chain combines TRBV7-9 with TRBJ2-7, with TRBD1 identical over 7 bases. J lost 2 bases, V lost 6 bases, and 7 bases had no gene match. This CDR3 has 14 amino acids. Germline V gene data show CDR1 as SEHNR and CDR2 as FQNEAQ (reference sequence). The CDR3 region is CASRGTAKAYEQYF. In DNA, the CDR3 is TGTGCCAGCAGGGGGACAGCTAAAGCCTACGAGCAGTACTTC. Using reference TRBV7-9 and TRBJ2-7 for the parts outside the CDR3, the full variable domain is DTGVSQNPRHKITKRGQNVTFRCDPISEHNRLYWYRQTLGQGPEFLTYFQNEAQLEKSRLLSDRFSAERPKGSFSTLEIQRTEQGDSAMYLCASRGTAKAYEQYFGPGTRLTVT.

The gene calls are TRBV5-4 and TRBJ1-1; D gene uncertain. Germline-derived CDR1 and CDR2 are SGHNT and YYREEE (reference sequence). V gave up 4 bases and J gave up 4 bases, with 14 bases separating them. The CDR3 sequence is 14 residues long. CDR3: CASSPEVGFTEAFF. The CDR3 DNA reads TGTGCCAGCAGCCCCGAGGTTGGGTTCACTGAAGCTTTCTTT. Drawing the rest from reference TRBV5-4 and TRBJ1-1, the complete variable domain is ETGVTQSPTHLIKTRGQQVTLRCSSQSGHNTVSWYQQALGQGPQFIFQYYREEENGRGNFPPRFSGLQFPNYSSELNVNALELDDSALYLCASSPEVGFTEAFFGQGTRLTVV.

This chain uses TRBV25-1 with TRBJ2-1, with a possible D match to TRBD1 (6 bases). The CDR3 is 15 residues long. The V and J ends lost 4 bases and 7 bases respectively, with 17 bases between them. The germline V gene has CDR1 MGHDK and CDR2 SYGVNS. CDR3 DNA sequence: TGTGCCAGCAGTGTCAGGGGTACTGGTGGGAATGAGCAGTTCTTC. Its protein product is CASSVRGTGGNEQFF.

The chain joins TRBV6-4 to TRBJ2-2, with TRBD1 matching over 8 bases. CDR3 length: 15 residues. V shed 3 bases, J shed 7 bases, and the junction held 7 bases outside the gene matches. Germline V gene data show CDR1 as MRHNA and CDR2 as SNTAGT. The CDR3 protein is CASSESQGVSGELFF. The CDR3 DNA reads TGTGCCAGCAGTGAATCACAGGGGGTCAGCGGGGAGCTGTTTTTT.

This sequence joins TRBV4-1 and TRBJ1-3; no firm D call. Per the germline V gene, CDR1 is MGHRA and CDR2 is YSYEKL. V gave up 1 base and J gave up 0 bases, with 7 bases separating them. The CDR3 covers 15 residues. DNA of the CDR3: TGCGCCAGCAGCCAAGGGGAGAACTCTGGAAACACCATATATTTT. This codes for CASSQGENSGNTIYF.

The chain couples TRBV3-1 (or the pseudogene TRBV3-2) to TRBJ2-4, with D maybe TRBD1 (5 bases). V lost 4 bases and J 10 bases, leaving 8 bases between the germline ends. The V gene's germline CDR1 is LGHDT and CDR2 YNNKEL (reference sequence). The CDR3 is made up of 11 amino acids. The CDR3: CASSLKGIQYF. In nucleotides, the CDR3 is TGTGCCAGCAGCCTAAAGGGGATTCAGTACTTC.

CDR3 loop: CASSVRTGDGNQPQHF. In DNA form, the CDR3 reads TGTGCCAGCAGCGTCAGAACAGGGGACGGCAATCAGCCCCAGCATTTT. The V gene is TRBV7-2, the J gene TRBJ1-5; TRBD1 agrees at 7 bases. J lost 2 bases, V lost 5 bases, and 9 bases had no gene match. The CDR3 spans 16 residues. Germline CDR1 reads SGHTA; CDR2 reads FQGNSA.

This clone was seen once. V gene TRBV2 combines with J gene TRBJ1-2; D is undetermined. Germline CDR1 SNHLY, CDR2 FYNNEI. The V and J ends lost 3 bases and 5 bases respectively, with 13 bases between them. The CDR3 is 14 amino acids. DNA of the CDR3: TGTGCCAGCAGTGAGCAAAGCACAGCTTATGGCTACACCTTC. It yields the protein CASSEQSTAYGYTF.

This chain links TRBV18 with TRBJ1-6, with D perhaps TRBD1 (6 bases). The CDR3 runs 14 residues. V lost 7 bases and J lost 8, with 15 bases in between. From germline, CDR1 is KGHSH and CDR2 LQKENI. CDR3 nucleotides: TGTGCCAGCTGCGCCACAGGGTCTGATTCACCCCTCCACTTT. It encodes CASCATGSDSPLHF.

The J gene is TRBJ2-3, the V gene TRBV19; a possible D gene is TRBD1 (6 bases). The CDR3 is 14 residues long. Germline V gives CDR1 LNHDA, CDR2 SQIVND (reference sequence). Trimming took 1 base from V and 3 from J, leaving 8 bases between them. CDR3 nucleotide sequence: TGTGCCAGTAGTATAGGGACAGCGACAGATACGCAGTATTTT. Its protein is CASSIGTATDTQYF.

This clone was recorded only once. Here the CDR3 reads CASSVSGTFTDTQYF. The DNA of the CDR3 is TGTGCCAGCAGCGTTAGCGGGACCTTCACAGATACGCAGTATTTT. This chain uses TRBV9 with TRBJ2-3; TRBD2 matches at 8 bases. Trimming took 2 bases from V and 2 from J; bases not matched to a gene: 4. This CDR3 is built from 15 residues. Germline-derived CDR1 and CDR2 are SGDLS and YYNGEE.

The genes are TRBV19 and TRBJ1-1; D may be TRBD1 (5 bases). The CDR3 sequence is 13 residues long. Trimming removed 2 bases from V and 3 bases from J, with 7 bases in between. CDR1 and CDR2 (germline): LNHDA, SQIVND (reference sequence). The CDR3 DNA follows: TGTGCCAGTAGTATATCGGGGGACACTGAAGCTTTCTTT. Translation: CASSISGDTEAFF.

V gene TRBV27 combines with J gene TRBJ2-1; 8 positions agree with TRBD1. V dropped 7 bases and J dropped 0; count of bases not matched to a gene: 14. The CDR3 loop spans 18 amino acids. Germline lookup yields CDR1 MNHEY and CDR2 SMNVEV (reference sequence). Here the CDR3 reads CASNRQGTQTDSYNEQFF. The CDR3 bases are TGTGCCAGCAACCGACAGGGGACCCAAACCGACTCCTACAATGAGCAGTTCTTC.

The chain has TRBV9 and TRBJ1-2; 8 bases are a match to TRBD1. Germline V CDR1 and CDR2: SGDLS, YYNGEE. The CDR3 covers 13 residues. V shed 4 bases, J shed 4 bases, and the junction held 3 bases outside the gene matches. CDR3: CASSTGQVYGYTF. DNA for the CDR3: TGTGCCAGCAGCACGGGACAGGTCTATGGCTACACCTTC.

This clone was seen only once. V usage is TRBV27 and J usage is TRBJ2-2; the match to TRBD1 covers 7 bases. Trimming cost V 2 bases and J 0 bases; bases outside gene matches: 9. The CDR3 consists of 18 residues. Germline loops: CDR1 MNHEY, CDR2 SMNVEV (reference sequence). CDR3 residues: CASSLAVRGIPNTGELFF. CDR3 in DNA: TGTGCCAGCAGTTTAGCGGTCAGGGGGATTCCGAACACCGGGGAGCTGTTTTTT.

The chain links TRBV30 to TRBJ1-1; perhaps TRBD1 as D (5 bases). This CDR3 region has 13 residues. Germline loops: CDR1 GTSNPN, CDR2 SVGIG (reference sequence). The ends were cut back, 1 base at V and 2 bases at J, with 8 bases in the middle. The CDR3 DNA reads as TGTGCCTGGAGTGCAACAGGTAACACTGAAGCTTTCTTT. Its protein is CAWSATGNTEAFF.

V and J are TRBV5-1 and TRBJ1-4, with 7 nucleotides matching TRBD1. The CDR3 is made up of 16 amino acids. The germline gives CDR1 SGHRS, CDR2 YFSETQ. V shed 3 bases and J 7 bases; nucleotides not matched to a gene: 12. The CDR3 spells CASSSRASGGSEKLFF. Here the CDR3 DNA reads TGCGCCAGCAGCTCTAGGGCCTCAGGGGGATCTGAAAAACTGTTTTTT.

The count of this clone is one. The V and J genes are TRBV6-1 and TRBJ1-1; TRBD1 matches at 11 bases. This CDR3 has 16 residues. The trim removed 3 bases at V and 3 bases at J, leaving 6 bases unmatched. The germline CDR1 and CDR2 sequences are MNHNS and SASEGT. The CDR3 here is CASSDRDRGLYTEAFF. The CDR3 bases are TGTGCCAGCAGTGACCGGGACAGGGGGTTGTACACTGAAGCTTTCTTT.

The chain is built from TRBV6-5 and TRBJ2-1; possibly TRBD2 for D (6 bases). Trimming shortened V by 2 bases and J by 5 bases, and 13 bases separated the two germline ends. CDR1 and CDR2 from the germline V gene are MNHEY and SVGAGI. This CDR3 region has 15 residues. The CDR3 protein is CASSYGLAIDNEQFF. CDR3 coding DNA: TGTGCCAGCAGTTACGGGCTAGCGATTGACAATGAGCAGTTCTTC.

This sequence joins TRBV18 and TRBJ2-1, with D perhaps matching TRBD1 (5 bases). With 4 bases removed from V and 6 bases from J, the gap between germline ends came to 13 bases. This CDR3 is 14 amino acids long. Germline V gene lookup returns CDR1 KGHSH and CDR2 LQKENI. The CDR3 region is CASSLRQNRNEQFF. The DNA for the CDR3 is TGTGCCAGCTCACTCCGACAGAATCGCAATGAGCAGTTCTTC. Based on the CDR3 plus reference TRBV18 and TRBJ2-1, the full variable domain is NAGVMQNPRHLVRRRGQEARLRCSPMKGHSHVYWYRQLPEEGLKFMVYLQKENIIDESGMPKERFSAEFPKEGPSILRIQQVVRGDSAAYFCASSLRQNRNEQFFGPGTRLTVL.

This CDR3 is CASSQDSGGYSPLHF. The CDR3 coding sequence is TGTGCCAGCAGCCAAGATTCAGGGGGCTATTCACCCCTCCACTTT. The chain carries TRBV14 and TRBJ1-6, with 8 bases lining up with TRBD1. Losses at the gene ends were 0 bases for V and 8 bases for J; bases not matched to a gene: 3. Per germline, CDR1 SGHDN and CDR2 FVKESK. This CDR3 spans 15 amino acids.

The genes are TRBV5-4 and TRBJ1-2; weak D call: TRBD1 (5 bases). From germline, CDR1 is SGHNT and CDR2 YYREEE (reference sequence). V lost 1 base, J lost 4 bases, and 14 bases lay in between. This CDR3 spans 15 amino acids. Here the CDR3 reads CASSLFRVKGYGYTF. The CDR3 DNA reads TGTGCCAGCAGCTTGTTCAGGGTTAAGGGCTATGGCTACACCTTC.

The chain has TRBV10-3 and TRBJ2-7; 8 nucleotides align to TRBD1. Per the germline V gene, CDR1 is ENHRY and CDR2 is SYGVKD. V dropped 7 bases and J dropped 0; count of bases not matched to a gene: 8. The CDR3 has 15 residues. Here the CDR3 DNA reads TGTGCCATCAATTGGACAGGGTCTATCTCCTACGAGCAGTACTTC. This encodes CAINWTGSISYEQYF.

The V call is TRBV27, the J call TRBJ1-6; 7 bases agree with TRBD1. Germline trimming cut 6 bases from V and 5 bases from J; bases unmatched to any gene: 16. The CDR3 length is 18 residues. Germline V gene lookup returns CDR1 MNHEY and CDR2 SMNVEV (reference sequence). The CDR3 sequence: CASSISTGTAFHNSPLHF. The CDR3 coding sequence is TGTGCCAGCAGCATAAGTACCGGGACAGCTTTTCATAATTCACCCCTCCACTTT.

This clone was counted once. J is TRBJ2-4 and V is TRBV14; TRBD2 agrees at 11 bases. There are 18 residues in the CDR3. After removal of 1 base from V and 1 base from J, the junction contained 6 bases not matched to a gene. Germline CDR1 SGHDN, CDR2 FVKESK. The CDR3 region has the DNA TGTGCCAGCAGCCAAGTTAGCGGGGGGGTTCTGGCCAAAAACATTCAGTACTTC. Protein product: CASSQVSGGVLAKNIQYF.

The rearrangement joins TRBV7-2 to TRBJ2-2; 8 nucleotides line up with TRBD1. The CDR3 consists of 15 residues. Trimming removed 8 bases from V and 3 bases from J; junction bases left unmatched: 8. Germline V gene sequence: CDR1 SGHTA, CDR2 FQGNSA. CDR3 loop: CASGLDRGHTGELFF. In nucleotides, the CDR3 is TGTGCCAGCGGACTCGACAGGGGACACACCGGGGAGCTGTTTTTT.

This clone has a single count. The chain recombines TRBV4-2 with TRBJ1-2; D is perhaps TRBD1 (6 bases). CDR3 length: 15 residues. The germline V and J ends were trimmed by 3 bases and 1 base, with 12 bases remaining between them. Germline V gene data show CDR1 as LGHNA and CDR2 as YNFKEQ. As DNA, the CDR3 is TGTGCCAGCAGCCATGGACAGCTGATTAACTATGGCTACACCTTC. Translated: CASSHGQLINYGYTF.

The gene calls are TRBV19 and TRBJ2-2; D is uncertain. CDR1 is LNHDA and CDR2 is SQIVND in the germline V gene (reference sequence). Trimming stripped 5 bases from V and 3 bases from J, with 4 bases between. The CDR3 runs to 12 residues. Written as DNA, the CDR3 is TGTGCCAGTAGTCGTCACACCGGGGAGCTGTTTTTT. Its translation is CASSRHTGELFF.